This record concerns one T cell receptor (beta chain) sequence. What it binds is unknown. Measured with immunoSEQ multiplex PCR; TCRdb has only the in-frame clones, and not every one. Of about 500,000 clones listed, 77% were seen once; the top ten hold approximately 12%. This entry comes from a study of shared clonotypes between healthy human individuals. The study's findings and limits: The study drew on few donors, limiting represented genetic and exposure-history diversity. Blood alone was sampled, and tissue repertoires likely differ.

Germline assignment: CDR1 SGHTA and CDR2 FQGTGA. The ends were cut back, 2 bases at V and 4 bases at J, with 11 bases in the middle. This CDR3 comprises 14 residues. This sequence originates from a woman in her 40s in good health. Some clones in this sample may be carry-over from other donors' samples. The chain is built from TRBV7-3 and TRBJ1-1; D gene unclear. Sequenced input: PBMCs. The CDR3 protein is CASSLYYGSTEAFF. The CDR3, as DNA: TGTGCCAGCAGCTTATACTACGGGAGCACTGAAGCTTTCTTT.